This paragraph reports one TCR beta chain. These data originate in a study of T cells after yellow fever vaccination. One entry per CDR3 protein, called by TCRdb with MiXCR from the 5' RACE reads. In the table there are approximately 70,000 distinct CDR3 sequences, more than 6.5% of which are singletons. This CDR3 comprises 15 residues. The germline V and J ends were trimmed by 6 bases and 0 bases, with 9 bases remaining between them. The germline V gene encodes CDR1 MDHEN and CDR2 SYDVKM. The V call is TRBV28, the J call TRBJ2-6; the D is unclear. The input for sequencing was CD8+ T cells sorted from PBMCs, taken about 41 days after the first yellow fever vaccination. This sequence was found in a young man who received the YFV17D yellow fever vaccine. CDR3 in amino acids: CASSPEVSGANVLTF. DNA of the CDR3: TGTGCCAGCAGCCCCGAAGTCTCTGGGGCCAACGTCCTGACTTTC. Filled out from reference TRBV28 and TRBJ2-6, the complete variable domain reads DVKVTQSSRYLVKRTGEKVFLECVQDMDHENMFWYRQDPGLGLRLIYFSYDVKMKEKGDIPEGYSVSREKKERFSLILESASTNQTSMYLCASSPEVSGANVLTFGAGSRLTVL.